This T cell receptor (beta chain) was found in a study of blood T cells in healthy people across ages. For every donor, a draw yielded ten milliliters of peripheral blood. Per sample, at least 5 micrograms of total RNA were extracted. The authors ran a second PCR of about 6 to 11 cycles using a sample-barcoded 5' primer and a J-beta primer mix. TCRdb itself ran the 5' RACE reads through MiXCR, one entry per CDR3 protein. This sample has around 1.7 million distinct CDR3 sequences, with approximately 30% found just once. This clonotype was detected many times. Its antigen is currently unknown. V lost 5 bases and J lost 0, with 7 bases in between. The CDR3 is 13 residues long. Germline CDR1 SGHTA, CDR2 FQGNSA. Whole-study findings and limits: Roughly linear age-related decline in beta diversity appeared, significant by age 40. Because sorting was not performed, PBMCs prevented conclusive naive versus antigen-experienced comparison.

Sample: blood. This sequence originates from a woman in her twenties or thirties in good health. The chain couples TRBV7-2 to TRBJ1-1; no firm D call. The CDR3 DNA follows: TGTGCCAGCAGCAAGACCGTGAACACTGAAGCTTTCTTT. It yields the protein CASSKTVNTEAFF.